The 6 T cell receptor beta chains listed next were all sequenced from one sample in a study of CD8+CD57+ T cells in acquired aplastic anemia. Genomic DNA constituted the template upon which TCR beta VDJ and CDR3 profiling was performed. MiXCR, applied by TCRdb to the reads, yields one record per CDR3 protein. The data show under 200,000 distinct CDR3 sequences, approximately 40% seen once. The source material was sorted CD4+, CD8+, or CD8+CD57+ T cells (not recorded which) from PBMCs. These receptors all come from a human donor in good health.

This clonotype came up many times. CDR3 residues: CASSLDRITDTQYF. CDR3 nucleotide sequence: TGTGCCAGCAGCCTGGACAGGATCACAGATACGCAGTATTTT. The chain couples TRBV5-6 to TRBJ2-3; TRBD1 agrees at 7 bases. The CDR3 has 14 residues. Germline V CDR1 and CDR2: SGHDT, YYEEEE. J was trimmed by 2 bases and V by 4 bases; bases with no gene match: 4.

This clonotype has a handful of counts. In DNA, the CDR3 is TGTGCCAGCAGTATACGCACAGGGGTAAATCAGCCCCAGCATTTT. It specifies CASSIRTGVNQPQHF. V usage is TRBV28 and J usage is TRBJ1-5, with 7 bases identical to TRBD1. V was clipped by 5 bases and J by 4 bases; unmatched bases: 8. The germline V gene encodes CDR1 MDHEN and CDR2 SYDVKM. The CDR3 length is 15 residues. The variable domain in full, with the rest retrieved from reference TRBV28 and TRBJ1-5, is DVKVTQSSRYLVKRTGEKVFLECVQDMDHENMFWYRQDPGLGLRLIYFSYDVKMKEKGDIPEGYSVSREKKERFSLILESASTNQTSMYLCASSIRTGVNQPQHFGDGTRLSIL.

The gene calls are TRBV19 and TRBJ2-1, with D unresolved. The CDR3 length is 15 residues. The V and J ends lost 3 bases and 0 bases respectively, with 9 bases between them. The germline V gene has CDR1 LNHDA and CDR2 SQIVND (reference sequence). The CDR3 spells CASSIGLSSYNEQFF. The CDR3 DNA is TGTGCCAGTAGTATTGGTTTAAGCTCCTACAATGAGCAGTTCTTC.

This clonotype has ten or more counts. This rearrangement joins TRBV20-1 to TRBJ1-1; no reliable D call. The germline CDR1 and CDR2 sequences are DFQATT and SNEGSKA (reference sequence). Trimming removed 3 bases at V and 0 bases at J, with 11 bases between. The CDR3 has 14 residues. The CDR3 here is CSASLTAMNTEAFF. As DNA, the CDR3 is TGCAGTGCTAGCTTAACAGCTATGAACACTGAAGCTTTCTTT.

This clonotype was seen a single time. CDR3 sequence: CSVRVNYGYTF. In DNA, the CDR3 is TGCAGCGTGAGGGTTAACTATGGCTACACCTTC. The chain combines TRBV29-1 with TRBJ1-2; D remains unclear. From germline, CDR1 is SQVTM and CDR2 ANQGSEA. Trimming took 6 bases from V and 1 from J, leaving 6 bases between them. The CDR3 is 11 residues long.

This clonotype was seen ten or more times. The chain employs TRBV5-4 and TRBJ2-5; D assignment may be TRBD1 or TRBD2 (5 bases each). With 4 bases removed from V and 5 bases from J, the gap between germline ends came to 18 bases. Germline V lookup: CDR1 SGHNT, CDR2 YYREEE (reference sequence). This CDR3 is 15 amino acids long. The CDR3: CASSVRDPGPETQYF. Written as DNA, the CDR3 is TGTGCCAGCAGCGTCCGGGACCCAGGGCCCGAGACCCAGTACTTC.